The 22 T cell receptor beta chains given below trace back to one sample, sequenced in a study of early T cells in non-severe SARS-CoV-2 infection. TCRdb itself ran the 5' RACE reads through MiXCR, one entry per CDR3 protein. Counted here are some 36,000 distinct CDR3 sequences, under 7% occurring once; the ten biggest clones make up roughly 6%. The specimen was whole blood. The receptors derive from an adult who was a healthcare worker with PCR-confirmed SARS-CoV-2 infection or an uninfected control (not recorded which).

By share of the sample, this clonotype is medium-sized (0.01 to 0.1%). This chain uses TRBV7-7 with TRBJ2-3; D may be TRBD1 (5 bases). From germline, CDR1 is SSHAT and CDR2 FNYEAQ (reference sequence). The V and J ends lost 1 base and 2 bases respectively, with 10 bases between them. This CDR3 comprises 15 residues. The CDR3 is CASSLGDRDTDTQYF. The CDR3, as DNA: TGTGCCAGCAGCTTAGGTGACAGAGACACAGATACGCAGTATTTT.

This clonotype is termed medium-sized (0.01 to 0.1%). This chain uses TRBV20-1 with TRBJ1-1; TRBD1 is a possible D gene (6 bases). CDR3 size: 15 residues. CDR1 DFQATT and CDR2 SNEGSKA come from the germline V gene (reference sequence). The V and J ends lost 0 bases and 10 bases respectively, with 21 bases between them. The CDR3 region is CSARDVERSQGGAFF. The CDR3 DNA is TGCAGTGCTAGAGATGTGGAAAGGTCTCAAGGGGGAGCTTTCTTT.

This clonotype was seen many times. J is TRBJ2-5 and V is TRBV2; a possible D gene is TRBD2 (6 bases). V dropped 8 bases and J dropped 4 bases, with 14 bases sitting between them. The CDR3 totals 13 residues. Germline V gives CDR1 SNHLY, CDR2 FYNNEI. CDR3 loop: CASGGARPETQYF. DNA of the CDR3: TGTGCCAGCGGCGGGGCGAGGCCAGAGACCCAGTACTTC.

This clonotype was seen repeatedly, ten times or more. The chain is built from TRBV12-3 or TRBV12-4 and TRBJ1-5; a possible D gene is TRBD1 (5 bases). The ends were cut back, 6 bases at V and 4 bases at J, with 10 bases in the middle. The CDR3 runs to 13 residues. The CDR3, as DNA: TGTGCCAGCAGCCATAGGGGTAATCAGCCCCAGCATTTT. Its translation is CASSHRGNQPQHF.

This clonotype was counted ten times or more. V gene TRBV11-2 combines with J gene TRBJ2-1; tentative D call: TRBD1 (5 bases). The V and J ends lost 1 base and 4 bases respectively, with 11 bases between them. Germline CDR1 SGHAT, CDR2 FQNNGV. This CDR3 has 15 amino acids. The CDR3 region has the DNA TGTGCCAGCAGCTTAGGCAGGGCCCCATACAATGAGCAGTTCTTC. This codes for CASSLGRAPYNEQFF.

At least ten counts were recorded for this clonotype. The V call is TRBV11-2, the J call TRBJ2-5; D call uncertain. The CDR3 has 11 residues. V lost 3 bases and J lost 1, with 0 bases in between. Germline assignment: CDR1 SGHAT and CDR2 FQNNGV. CDR3 DNA: TGTGCCAGCAGCTTCCAAGAGACCCAGTACTTC. This sequence encodes CASSFQETQYF.

The chain has TRBV5-4 and TRBJ1-2; D possibly corresponds to TRBD1 (6 bases). Germline V gene sequence: CDR1 SGHNT, CDR2 YYREEE (reference sequence). Trimming took 4 bases from V and 8 from J, leaving 15 bases between them. The CDR3 covers 13 residues. CDR3 amino acids: CASSGYREGGYTF. CDR3 sequence (DNA): TGTGCCAGCAGCGGGTACAGGGAGGGCGGCTACACCTTC.

This clonotype was counted many times. The chain has TRBV6-2 or TRBV6-3 and TRBJ2-7, with D tentatively TRBD2 (5 bases). The CDR3 sequence is 12 residues long. The V end lost 5 bases, the J end lost 7 bases, and 12 bases lay between the germline ends. Germline V gene lookup returns CDR1 MNHEY and CDR2 SVGEGT. As DNA, the CDR3 is TGTGCCAGCAGTCACCCGGACTCTGAGCAGTACTTC. Residues: CASSHPDSEQYF.

J is TRBJ2-1 and V is TRBV4-1, with 9 bases lining up with TRBD2. CDR1 MGHRA and CDR2 YSYEKL come from the germline V gene. The CDR3 runs to 14 residues. Trimming removed 3 bases from V and 6 bases from J; junction bases left unmatched: 3. The CDR3 DNA sequence: TGCGCCAGCAGCCAGCGGGAGGGCCTCAATGAGCAGTTCTTC. It is translated as CASSQREGLNEQFF.

This clonotype was picked up many times. An end of the junction does not agree with germline; a read error may underlie this. This chain joins TRBV2 and TRBJ2-1, with D possibly being TRBD1 or TRBD2 (5 bases each). This CDR3 spans 15 amino acids. Germline values: CDR1 SNHLY, CDR2 FYNNEI. The CDR3 coding sequence is TGTGCCAGCAGTGGCCGGGGACGCTCCCACAATGAGCAGTTCTTC. Residues: CASSGRGRSHNEQFF.

This clonotype was picked up many times. The rearrangement joins TRBV5-1 to TRBJ2-3; a weak D match, TRBD1 (7 bases). With 3 bases removed from V and 2 bases from J, the gap between germline ends came to 13 bases. Germline loops: CDR1 SGHRS, CDR2 YFSETQ. CDR3 length: 15 residues. The CDR3 here is CASSSPGGPTDTQYF. The CDR3 DNA reads TGCGCCAGCAGCTCGCCAGGGGGGCCCACAGATACGCAGTATTTT.

The chain employs TRBV11-2 and TRBJ1-3; no definite D call. Germline CDR1 is SGHAT and CDR2 is FQNNGV. Trimming left V 2 bases short and J 8 bases short, with 4 bases between. This CDR3 comprises 11 residues. CDR3: CASSLSDTIYF. DNA of the CDR3: TGTGCCAGCAGCTTAAGCGACACCATATATTTT.

This clonotype was counted ten times or more. The chain has TRBV6-2 or TRBV6-3 and TRBJ2-5; TRBD2 matches 7 bases. Germline loops: CDR1 MNHEY, CDR2 SVGEGT. V gave up 7 bases and J gave up 9 bases; unmatched junction bases: 8. The CDR3 length is 12 residues. CDR3 in DNA: TGTGCCAGCACCTCGACTAGCTCGGCCCAGTACTTC. It is translated as CASTSTSSAQYF.

The sample holds many counts of this clonotype. V gene TRBV5-1 combines with J gene TRBJ1-1, with TRBD1 matching over 9 bases. This CDR3 is 14 amino acids long. V lost 3 bases to trimming and J lost 5 bases; unmatched junction nucleotides: 5. Germline loops: CDR1 SGHRS, CDR2 YFSETQ. The CDR3 reads CASSSGQGHTEAFF. In DNA, the CDR3 is TGCGCCAGCAGCTCGGGACAGGGTCATACTGAAGCTTTCTTT.

This clonotype has more than one count but fewer than ten. The rearrangement uses TRBV20-1 and TRBJ2-7; no firm D call. The V and J ends lost 4 bases and 2 bases respectively, with 6 bases between them. This CDR3 spans 11 amino acids. CDR1 DFQATT and CDR2 SNEGSKA come from the germline V gene (reference sequence). The CDR3 region has the DNA TGCAGTGCTATGTCTCCCTACGAGCAGTACTTC. Translated: CSAMSPYEQYF.

This sequence joins TRBV20-1 and TRBJ2-1; unclear D gene. Germline-derived CDR1 and CDR2 are DFQATT and SNEGSKA (reference sequence). V gave up 2 bases and J gave up 4 bases, with 6 bases separating them. The CDR3 sequence is 12 residues long. The CDR3 sequence: CSARNYYNEQFF. The CDR3 DNA is TGCAGTGCTAGAAACTATTACAATGAGCAGTTCTTC.

This clonotype was recorded many times. The gene calls are TRBV12-3 or TRBV12-4 and TRBJ2-3; 9 nucleotides agree with TRBD2. The CDR3 runs 15 residues. V lost 4 bases, J lost 1 base, and 3 bases stayed unmatched. As DNA, the CDR3 is TGTGCCAGCAGTTCTCGACTAGCGGGCACAGATACGCAGTATTTT. Encoded protein: CASSSRLAGTDTQYF.

The V call is TRBV10-3, the J call TRBJ2-2, with D unresolved. Germline V gene lookup returns CDR1 ENHRY and CDR2 SYGVKD. The CDR3 sequence is 13 residues long. The germline V and J ends were trimmed by 0 bases and 14 bases, with 13 bases remaining between them. The CDR3 DNA follows: TGTGCCATCAGTGAGTCGGGGAAAGACCTTCTGTTTTTT. It is translated as CAISESGKDLLFF.

This clonotype showed up many times. The chain employs TRBV12-3 or TRBV12-4 and TRBJ2-7, with 10 bases matching TRBD1. The CDR3 runs to 16 residues. V was clipped by 6 bases and J by 0 bases; unmatched bases: 8. In DNA form, the CDR3 reads TGTGCCAGCAGCGCTACCTGGACAGGGGGCTCCTACGAGCAGTACTTC. Amino acid sequence: CASSATWTGGSYEQYF.

This clonotype has just a few counts. This chain connects TRBV12-3 or TRBV12-4 to TRBJ2-7; TRBD1 matches 7 bases. The CDR3 is 14 residues long. With V trimmed by 6 bases and J by 4 bases, 9 bases remained unmatched. CDR3 protein: CASSLKDRWYEQYF. DNA of the CDR3: TGTGCCAGCAGCCTAAAGGACAGGTGGTACGAGCAGTACTTC.

This clonotype was recorded a few times. The chain employs TRBV30 and TRBJ2-2; 15 bases map to TRBD2. This CDR3 has 16 residues. Unmatched junction bases numbered 4, after V lost 3 bases and J lost 5 bases. CDR1 and CDR2 from the germline V gene are GTSNPN and SVGIG (reference sequence). CDR3 bases: TGTGCCTGGAGAAAAGGACTAGCGGGAGGGACCGGGGAGCTGTTTTTT. The encoded protein is CAWRKGLAGGTGELFF.

This chain connects TRBV20-1 to TRBJ2-7, with 8 bases that match TRBD2. V shed 0 bases, J shed 1 base, and the junction held 8 bases outside the gene matches. Germline loops: CDR1 DFQATT, CDR2 SNEGSKA (reference sequence). The CDR3 runs 16 residues. Here the CDR3 DNA reads TGCAGTGCTAGAGATCCCCTGAGCGGGAGTTCCTACGAGCAGTACTTC. Its protein is CSARDPLSGSSYEQYF.